The sequence of this TCR beta chain was determined in a study of blood T cell repertoires in COVID-19. Study-level information: The analysed material was cDNA or gDNA that came from T cells, B-cell-depleted T cells, or PBMCs.

Profiling relied on immunoSEQ multiplex PCR, and the TCRdb table lists in-frame clones only, not all of them. In the table there are roughly 40,000 clones, approximately 85% of which are singletons. Germline CDR1 is SNHLY and CDR2 is FYNNEI. With 8 bases clipped from V and 5 bases from J, the junction kept 3 bases outside the gene matches. This CDR3 comprises 13 residues. The sequenced sample was peripheral blood. This receptor was obtained from a man aged 65-85 years with acute or convalescent COVID-19. The V gene is TRBV2, the J gene TRBJ1-4; the match to TRBD1 covers 9 bases. The CDR3 sequence is CASSTGGNEKLFF. CDR3 nucleotide sequence: TGTGCCAGCTCGACAGGGGGAAATGAAAAACTGTTTTTT.